A single sample is the source of the 20 T cell receptor beta chains below, sequenced in a study of blood T cell repertoires in COVID-19. Some clones are missing from TCRdb's copy, which holds only in-frame ones; the method was immunoSEQ multiplex PCR. Counted here are fewer than 30,000 clones, 89% occurring once; the ten biggest clones make up approximately 20%. Input material: peripheral blood. Receptors originate from a human donor in a cohort sampled during active COVID-19.

The chain uses TRBV7-2 and TRBJ2-7; a possible D gene is TRBD2 (6 bases). The ends were cut back, 2 bases at V and 5 bases at J, with 13 bases in the middle. CDR1 and CDR2 from the germline V gene are SGHTA and FQGNSA. This CDR3 comprises 14 residues. CDR3 loop: CASSLTGVGHEQYF. The CDR3 region has the DNA TGTGCCAGCAGCTTAACGGGAGTAGGACACGAGCAGTACTTC. Based on the CDR3 plus reference TRBV7-2 and TRBJ2-7, the full variable domain is GAGVSQSPSNKVTEKGKDVELRCDPISGHTALYWYRQSLGQGLEFLIYFQGNSAPDKSGLPSDRFSAERTGGSVSTLTIQRTQQEDSAVYLCASSLTGVGHEQYFGPGTRLTVT.

The J gene is TRBJ2-7, the V gene TRBV7-9, with TRBD2 matching over 9 bases. Germline V gene lookup returns CDR1 SEHNR and CDR2 FQNEAQ (reference sequence). The junction had 14 bases not matched to a gene; V was cut back by 6 bases and J by 5 bases. The CDR3 runs to 16 residues. The CDR3 bases are TGTGCCAGCAGTACTCTTCGGGCTAGCGGGAACGACGAGCAGTACTTC. Its translation: CASSTLRASGNDEQYF.

The chain employs TRBV7-2 and TRBJ2-3; 9 bases are shared with TRBD1. From germline, CDR1 is SGHTA and CDR2 FQGNSA. The CDR3 is 15 amino acids. V shed 2 bases, J shed 4 bases, and the junction held 4 bases outside the gene matches. As DNA, the CDR3 is TGTGCCAGCAGCTTATTCGGGACAGGGTCAGATACGCAGTATTTT. Protein sequence: CASSLFGTGSDTQYF. The full variable domain, with the rest looked up from reference TRBV7-2 and TRBJ2-3, is GAGVSQSPSNKVTEKGKDVELRCDPISGHTALYWYRQSLGQGLEFLIYFQGNSAPDKSGLPSDRFSAERTGGSVSTLTIQRTQQEDSAVYLCASSLFGTGSDTQYFGPGTRLTVL.

The chain recombines TRBV10-1 with TRBJ2-7, with a possible D match to TRBD2 (6 bases). The V end was cut by 0 bases, the J end by 1 base, with 10 bases between. The CDR3 is 15 amino acids. Germline loops: CDR1 WNHNN, CDR2 SYGVQD (reference sequence). CDR3: CASSESRGLSYEQYF. CDR3 sequence (DNA): TGCGCCAGCAGTGAGTCCCGGGGGTTATCCTACGAGCAGTACTTC.

This clone was found once. This chain connects TRBV2 to TRBJ2-5; possible D gene TRBD2, 6 bases. Germline lookup yields CDR1 SNHLY and CDR2 FYNNEI. This CDR3 spans 14 amino acids. Trimming stripped 6 bases from V and 2 bases from J, with 13 bases between. CDR3: CASSRETNQETQYF. The CDR3 nucleotides are TGTGCCAGCAGCCGGGAGACAAATCAAGAGACCCAGTACTTC.

This clone was detected a few times. The V call is TRBV30, the J call TRBJ2-2; D unclear. The CDR3 totals 14 residues. The germline gives CDR1 GTSNPN, CDR2 SVGIG (reference sequence). V was cut by 3 bases and J by 6 bases, with 14 bases left in between. The CDR3 DNA reads as TGTGCCTGGAGCGCTGTCCAGATCGCCGGGGAGCTGTTTTTT. This sequence encodes CAWSAVQIAGELFF.

This rearrangement joins TRBV21-1 to TRBJ1-1; TRBD1, the table's D call, was not compared with the DNA. TRBV21-1 is flagged as a pseudogene. This CDR3 is built from 15 residues. This CDR3 reads CASSSWTGGGTEAFF. In nucleotides, the CDR3 is TGTGCCAGCAGCTCATGGACAGGGGGTGGCACTGAAGCTTTCTTT.

The chain employs TRBV7-2 and TRBJ1-6, with 7 positions matching TRBD1. With 1 base clipped from V and 11 bases from J, the junction kept 11 bases outside the gene matches. The CDR3 totals 16 residues. Germline CDR1 is SGHTA and CDR2 is FQGNSA. The CDR3 loop is CASSLEVTGVGTPLHF. CDR3 nucleotide sequence: TGTGCCAGCAGCTTAGAAGTTACAGGGGTTGGGACACCCCTCCACTTT.

This CDR3 is CASSSHQAGQDYEQYF. The DNA for the CDR3 is TGTGCCAGCAGTTCCCATCAAGCGGGACAAGACTACGAGCAGTACTTC. V is TRBV6-6 and J is TRBJ2-7; D is possibly TRBD2 (7 bases). CDR3 length: 16 residues. V lost 4 bases and J 3 bases, leaving 19 bases between the germline ends. Germline V gene sequence: CDR1 MNHNY, CDR2 SVGAGI (reference sequence).

This sequence joins TRBV3-1 (or the pseudogene TRBV3-2) and TRBJ1-1; possibly TRBD1 for D (5 bases). CDR1 is LGHDT and CDR2 is YNNKEL in the germline V gene (reference sequence). The CDR3 extends over 14 amino acids. Trimming pared 4 bases from V and 5 bases from J, leaving 14 bases between. CDR3 amino acids: CASSLGATATEAFF. The CDR3 nucleotides are TGTGCCAGCAGCCTCGGCGCGACAGCGACTGAAGCTTTCTTT.

V gene TRBV9 combines with J gene TRBJ1-6, with unresolved D. CDR1 is SGDLS, CDR2 YYNGEE, per germline. The length of the CDR3 is 14 residues. V gave up 2 bases and J gave up 7 bases, with 10 bases separating them. The CDR3 coding sequence is TGTGCCAGCAGCGTCGAGGGCGGGAATTCACCCCTCCACTTT. It is translated as CASSVEGGNSPLHF.

This chain links TRBV9 with TRBJ2-3; D is unresolved. The CDR3 totals 14 residues. CDR1 is SGDLS and CDR2 is YYNGEE in the germline V gene. Trimming took 0 bases from V and 5 from J, leaving 10 bases between them. CDR3 nucleotide sequence: TGTGCCAGCAGCGTAGATGTCTCCGGAGATACGCAGTATTTT. Translated: CASSVDVSGDTQYF.

The rearrangement uses TRBV5-1 and TRBJ2-5; unclear D gene. Trimming removed 2 bases at V and 3 bases at J, with 11 bases between. This CDR3 has 14 amino acids. CDR1 SGHRS and CDR2 YFSETQ come from the germline V gene. The CDR3 DNA follows: TGCGCCAGCAGCTTAGTGGCTGGAGAAGAGACCCAGTACTTC. As protein: CASSLVAGEETQYF.

The chain uses TRBV11-3 and TRBJ2-1, with 11 nucleotides matching TRBD2. The V and J ends lost 1 base and 2 bases, in that order; junction bases with no gene match: 1. From germline, CDR1 is SGHNT and CDR2 YENEEA. The length of the CDR3 is 16 residues. The CDR3 DNA is TGTGCCAGCAGCTTAGGACTAGCGGGGACCTACAATGAGCAGTTCTTC. Encoded protein: CASSLGLAGTYNEQFF.

The chain recombines TRBV7-2 with TRBJ1-2; a possible D gene is TRBD1 (6 bases). Germline CDR1 and CDR2: SGHTA and FQGNSA. V lost 5 bases and J lost 0, with 13 bases in between. This CDR3 comprises 15 residues. CDR3 bases: TGTGCCAGCAGCCCACGGACAGCGTCTAACTATGGCTACACCTTC. Translation gives CASSPRTASNYGYTF.

The rearrangement links TRBV18 to TRBJ2-7; 10 bases line up with TRBD2. Germline V gives CDR1 KGHSH, CDR2 LQKENI. The CDR3 sequence is 15 residues long. V shed 1 base and J 3 bases; nucleotides not matched to a gene: 3. This CDR3 reads CASSPHPSGSYEQYF. The CDR3, as DNA: TGTGCCAGCTCACCACACCCTAGCGGGAGCTACGAGCAGTACTTC.

Only one count was recorded for this clone. The V gene is TRBV3-1 (or the pseudogene TRBV3-2), the J gene TRBJ2-7; tentative D call: TRBD2 (5 bases). From germline, CDR1 is LGHDT and CDR2 YNNKEL (reference sequence). The CDR3 loop spans 16 amino acids. The V gene lost 2 bases and the J gene lost 3 bases, with 17 bases spanning the gap. CDR3 sequence: CASSQLRGNSIYEQYF. In nucleotides, the CDR3 is TGTGCCAGCAGCCAACTACGAGGGAATTCTATCTACGAGCAGTACTTC.

This clone was detected only a few times. The V call is TRBV5-1, the J call TRBJ1-6; the match to TRBD1 covers 8 bases. The CDR3 loop spans 13 amino acids. Germline lookup yields CDR1 SGHRS and CDR2 YFSETQ. Trimming took 3 bases from V and 8 from J; bases not matched to a gene: 1. The CDR3 DNA follows: TGCGCCAGCAGCTCGACAGGGGATTCACCCCTCCACTTT. Translating gives CASSSTGDSPLHF.

This sequence joins TRBV15 and TRBJ1-4; D possibly corresponds to TRBD1 (5 bases). The CDR3 covers 15 residues. Germline V gene sequence: CDR1 LNHNV, CDR2 YYDKDF (reference sequence). V lost 9 bases, J lost 7 bases, and 21 bases lay in between. The DNA of the CDR3 is TGTGCCACAGCAGAAGGGGCCTCTGACCTTGAAAAACTGTTTTTT. Its translation is CATAEGASDLEKLFF.

CDR3 sequence (DNA): TGCGCCAGCAGCTTACTTTCACAGAGCACAGATACGCAGTATTTT. Translating gives CASSLLSQSTDTQYF. This chain joins TRBV5-1 and TRBJ2-3; D call uncertain. Deletions cut 2 bases from V and 0 bases from J, with 10 bases between. Germline V gene data show CDR1 as SGHRS and CDR2 as YFSETQ. This CDR3 spans 15 amino acids.